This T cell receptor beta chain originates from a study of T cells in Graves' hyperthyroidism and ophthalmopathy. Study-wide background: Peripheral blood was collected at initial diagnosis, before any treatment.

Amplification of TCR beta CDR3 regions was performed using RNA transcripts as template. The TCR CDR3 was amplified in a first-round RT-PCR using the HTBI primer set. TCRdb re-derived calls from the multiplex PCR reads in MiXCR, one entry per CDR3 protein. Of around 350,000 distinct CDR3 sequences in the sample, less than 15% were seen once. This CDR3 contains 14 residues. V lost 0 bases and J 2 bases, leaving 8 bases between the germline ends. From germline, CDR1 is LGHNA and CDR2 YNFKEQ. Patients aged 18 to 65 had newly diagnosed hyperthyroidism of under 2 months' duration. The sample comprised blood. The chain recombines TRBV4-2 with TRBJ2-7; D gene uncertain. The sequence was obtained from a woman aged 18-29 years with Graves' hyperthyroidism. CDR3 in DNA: TGTGCCAGCAGCCAAGAGAATAAACCCTACGAGCAGTACTTC. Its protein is CASSQENKPYEQYF.